These 29 T cell receptor beta chains share one sample of origin, sequenced in a study of T cells after posttransplantation cyclophosphamide. Controls had myeloablative marrow grafts with methotrexate and calcineurin inhibitor, sampled at 1 year. This table comes from immunoSEQ multiplex PCR, and its TCRdb copy is limited to in-frame clones, with some not included. The sample includes around 16,000 clones, approximately 84% of them seen just once. The material was PBMCs, obtained roughly 350 days after allogeneic stem cell transplant with calcineurin inhibitor and methotrexate. All receptors derive from a male patient between 18 and 35 years old who received an allogeneic stem cell transplant from a related donor, was CMV-positive, and had no GVHD. Some T cells could come from the graft donor.

The chain is built from TRBV7-2 and TRBJ2-1; D might be TRBD1 (5 bases). The V end was cut by 1 base, the J end by 4 bases, with 8 bases between. Per germline, CDR1 SGHTA and CDR2 FQGNSA. This CDR3 comprises 14 residues. The CDR3 region is CASSLERGYNEQFF. CDR3 in DNA: TGTGCCAGCAGCTTAGAAAGGGGATACAATGAGCAGTTCTTC.

The chain joins TRBV6-6 to TRBJ2-3, with D possibly being TRBD1 (5 bases). This CDR3 is built from 15 residues. V gave up 8 bases and J gave up 1 base, with 16 bases separating them. The germline V gene has CDR1 MNHNY and CDR2 SVGAGI (reference sequence). CDR3 in amino acids: CASSVDSRRTDTQYF. In nucleotides, the CDR3 is TGTGCCAGCTCCGTTGACAGCCGCCGCACAGATACGCAGTATTTT.

This clone was found a few times. The same CDR3 is also encoded by other DNA sequences in this sample. The chain recombines TRBV5-4 with TRBJ2-7, with unresolved D. The germline V and J ends were trimmed by 0 bases and 0 bases, with 7 bases remaining between them. Germline V gives CDR1 SGHNT, CDR2 YYREEE (reference sequence). The CDR3 covers 14 residues. In nucleotides, the CDR3 is TGTGCCAGCAGCTTGGGGCGGTCCTCCTACGAGCAGTACTTC. Protein: CASSLGRSSYEQYF.

The chain links TRBV15 to TRBJ1-4; 7 bases line up with TRBD1. Germline CDR1 is LNHNV and CDR2 is YYDKDF (reference sequence). This CDR3 spans 15 amino acids. The V segment lost 6 bases and the J segment 8 bases; nucleotides outside the gene matches: 12. CDR3 loop: CATSTSTQGLEKLFF. CDR3 coding DNA: TGTGCCACCAGTACCTCGACACAGGGGCTCGAAAAACTGTTTTTT.

The sample holds one count of this clone. V and J are TRBV15 and TRBJ2-3; 9 bases match TRBD2. Germline V lookup: CDR1 LNHNV, CDR2 YYDKDF (reference sequence). This CDR3 contains 16 residues. The V and J ends lost 0 bases and 4 bases, in that order; junction bases with no gene match: 5. The CDR3 bases are TGTGCCACCAGCAGAGACCGTAGCGGGGGTTCAGATACGCAGTATTTT. Its protein is CATSRDRSGGSDTQYF.

This clone appeared a few times. V gene TRBV9 combines with J gene TRBJ2-1, with D perhaps TRBD2 (6 bases). This CDR3 is 15 amino acids long. V shed 0 bases and J shed 9 bases, with 16 bases lying between them. CDR1 and CDR2 (germline): SGDLS, YYNGEE. CDR3 sequence (DNA): TGTGCCAGCAGCGTAGTTTGGGGGAGGAACAGTGAGCAGTTCTTC. Amino acids: CASSVVWGRNSEQFF. Full variable domain (missing parts from reference TRBV9 and TRBJ2-1): DSGVTQTPKHLITATGQRVTLRCSPRSGDLSVYWYQQSLDQGLQFLIQYYNGEERAKGNILERFSAQQFPDLHSELNLSSLELGDSALYFCASSVVWGRNSEQFFGPGTRLTVL.

In nucleotides, the CDR3 is TGTGCCAGCACCCAGACAGGGCGGTCCTACGAGCAGTACTTC. Translation: CASTQTGRSYEQYF. The chain is built from TRBV5-6 and TRBJ2-7; 7 bases fit TRBD1. Per the germline V gene, CDR1 is SGHDT and CDR2 is YYEEEE. J was trimmed by 1 base and V by 6 bases; bases with no gene match: 7. This CDR3 has 14 residues.

The chain combines TRBV15 with TRBJ2-6, with D possibly matching TRBD2 (5 bases). V lost 5 bases to trimming and J lost 0 bases, with 8 bases between them. Germline loops: CDR1 LNHNV, CDR2 YYDKDF (reference sequence). The length of the CDR3 is 15 residues. The CDR3 DNA is TGTGCCACCAGCCTACGGGGCTCTGGGGCCAACGTCCTGACTTTC. Its translation is CATSLRGSGANVLTF.

The chain joins TRBV2 to TRBJ2-6; a possible D gene is TRBD2 (5 bases). CDR1 is SNHLY, CDR2 FYNNEI, per germline. The CDR3 extends over 14 amino acids. Deletions cut 5 bases from V and 2 bases from J, with 7 bases between. The CDR3: CASSTGAGANVLTF. The CDR3 DNA sequence: TGTGCCAGCAGTACCGGGGCTGGGGCCAACGTCCTGACTTTC.

The chain links TRBV5-1 to TRBJ2-5; maybe TRBD2 (6 bases). Trimming left V 0 bases short and J 1 base short, with 10 bases between. The length of the CDR3 is 15 residues. Germline CDR1 and CDR2: SGHRS and YFSETQ. This CDR3 reads CASSLAWRGQETQYF. The CDR3 coding sequence is TGCGCCAGCAGCTTGGCTTGGAGGGGCCAAGAGACCCAGTACTTC.

This clone was recorded a few times. At one boundary the junction diverges from the germline segment, which might be a read error. The rearrangement joins TRBV19 to TRBJ2-2; a possible D gene is TRBD2 (5 bases). Germline loops: CDR1 LNHDA, CDR2 SQIVND (reference sequence). This CDR3 is 15 amino acids long. This CDR3 reads CASSTRLPHDRGAVF. The CDR3 region has the DNA TGTGCCAGTAGTACGCGACTACCCCACGACCGGGGAGCTGTTTTT.

This rearrangement joins TRBV19 to TRBJ1-6; 7 bases are a match to TRBD1. Germline loops: CDR1 LNHDA, CDR2 SQIVND (reference sequence). Trimming cost V 5 bases and J 5 bases; bases outside gene matches: 9. The CDR3 spans 16 residues. The CDR3 here is CASSFPGTANNSPLHF. CDR3 nucleotides: TGTGCCAGTAGTTTTCCCGGGACAGCGAATAATTCACCCCTCCACTTT.

V usage is TRBV30 and J usage is TRBJ1-6; D not resolved. The germline gives CDR1 GTSNPN, CDR2 SVGIG (reference sequence). The CDR3 length is 12 residues. Trimming left V 0 bases short and J 9 bases short, with 6 bases between. The DNA of the CDR3 is TGTGCCTGGAGTGTTCTTCCTTCACCCCTCCACTTT. Translating it yields CAWSVLPSPLHF. The complete variable domain, with remaining parts taken from reference TRBV30 and TRBJ1-6, reads SQTIHQWPATLVQPVGSPLSLECTVEGTSNPNLYWYRQAAGRGLQLLFYSVGIGQISSEVPQNLSASRPQDRQFILSSKKLLLSDSGFYLCAWSVLPSPLHFGNGTRLTVT.

This chain joins TRBV28 and TRBJ1-2, with unresolved D. V dropped 4 bases and J dropped 4 bases, with 10 bases sitting between them. The CDR3 length is 13 residues. Germline CDR1 is MDHEN and CDR2 is SYDVKM. CDR3 in amino acids: CASSSRIVYGYTF. The CDR3 DNA is TGTGCCAGCAGTTCGAGGATCGTCTATGGCTACACCTTC.

This sequence joins TRBV6-5 and TRBJ2-7, with 13 bases identical to TRBD2. This CDR3 contains 15 residues. In germline, CDR1 is MNHEY, CDR2 SVGAGI. The trim removed 4 bases at V and 5 bases at J, leaving 5 bases unmatched. CDR3 DNA sequence: TGTGCCAGCAGTTCCGGACTAGCGGGAGACAACGAGCAGTACTTC. Protein product: CASSSGLAGDNEQYF.

This clone was found once. The V call is TRBV7-9, the J call TRBJ1-5; D is uncertain. The V end lost 4 bases, the J end lost 2 bases, and 12 bases lay between the germline ends. Germline values: CDR1 SEHNR, CDR2 FQNEAQ (reference sequence). CDR3 size: 15 residues. DNA of the CDR3: TGTGCCAGCAGCTCATCGAGAACAGGCAATCAGCCCCAGCATTTT. Its protein is CASSSSRTGNQPQHF.

In regard to this clone: Other nucleotide sequences in the sample specify the same CDR3. The chain couples TRBV7-2 to TRBJ2-1, with D tentatively TRBD2 (5 bases). This CDR3 comprises 15 residues. Germline CDR1 and CDR2: SGHTA and FQGNSA. V was cut by 5 bases and J by 1 base, with 12 bases left in between. The CDR3 DNA follows: TGTGCCAGCAGCCCGGGGAGTGGGTCCTACAATGAGCAGTTCTTC. This codes for CASSPGSGSYNEQFF.

The chain links TRBV6-5 to TRBJ2-6; D ambiguous. The CDR3 length is 15 residues. In germline, CDR1 is MNHEY, CDR2 SVGAGI. V was pared by 0 bases and J by 6 bases, with 9 bases between. Here the CDR3 reads CASSYSNLVANVLTF. In DNA, the CDR3 is TGTGCCAGCAGTTACTCGAATTTAGTGGCCAACGTCCTGACTTTC.

About this clone itself: One junction end does not reproduce the germline sequence, and a read error may be involved. The chain carries TRBV18 and TRBJ2-1; unclear D gene. The CDR3 sequence is 11 residues long. Germline V gives CDR1 KGHSH, CDR2 LQKENI. For the CDR3, the DNA is TGTGCCAGCCGAACCTACAGTGAGCAGTTCTTC. Residues: CASRTYSEQFF.

This chain joins TRBV14 and TRBJ1-2; D is possibly TRBD1 (5 bases). This CDR3 is built from 13 residues. The germline V gene has CDR1 SGHDN and CDR2 FVKESK. V dropped 0 bases and J dropped 5 bases, with 7 bases sitting between them. This CDR3 reads CASSQDPGYGYTF. The CDR3 DNA is TGTGCCAGCAGCCAAGATCCAGGGTATGGCTACACCTTC.

In this sample, this clone turned up once. Germline and junction disagree at one end, which may indicate a read error. This rearrangement joins TRBV7-2 to TRBJ2-1; D remains unclear. CDR1 and CDR2 (germline): SGHTA, FQGNSA. The CDR3 consists of 15 residues. The CDR3 reads CASSLVQALYSEQFF. For the CDR3, the DNA is TGTGCCAGCAGCTTAGTGCAGGCCCTTTACAGTGAGCAGTTCTTC.

The V and J genes are TRBV4-2 and TRBJ2-6; 11 bases map to TRBD1. Germline-derived CDR1 and CDR2 are LGHNA and YNFKEQ. Trimming cost V 2 bases and J 2 bases; bases outside gene matches: 11. The CDR3 has 20 amino acids. The CDR3 region has the DNA TGTGCCAGCAGCCAACTAATACCGGGACAGGGGGGCCCTGGGGCCAACGTCCTGACTTTC. Residues: CASSQLIPGQGGPGANVLTF.

This clone came up once. The chain has TRBV27 and TRBJ2-7; 7 positions agree with TRBD1. The CDR3 sequence is 15 residues long. The germline CDR1 and CDR2 sequences are MNHEY and SMNVEV (reference sequence). After removal of 6 bases from V and 0 bases from J, the junction contained 8 bases not matched to a gene. The chain's CDR3 is CASRPGTVSSYEQYF. Written as DNA, the CDR3 is TGTGCCAGCAGACCCGGGACAGTCAGCTCCTACGAGCAGTACTTC.

V usage is TRBV9 and J usage is TRBJ2-7; TRBD2 matches 11 bases. With 3 bases clipped from V and 2 bases from J, the junction kept 10 bases outside the gene matches. CDR3 length: 17 amino acids. Germline V lookup: CDR1 SGDLS, CDR2 YYNGEE. The CDR3 DNA reads as TGTGCCAGCAGCGCAGAGACAAGGGGACTAGCGGCCTACGAGCAGTACTTC. This translates into CASSAETRGLAAYEQYF.

CDR3 coding DNA: TGTGCCAGCAGTGAGACATCCAGGGGGCTGGGTAAACTGTTTTTT. Encoded protein: CASSETSRGLGKLFF. J is TRBJ1-4 and V is TRBV27; 8 bases fit TRBD1. The CDR3 is 15 residues long. The germline V gene encodes CDR1 MNHEY and CDR2 SMNVEV (reference sequence). The ends lost 5 bases at V and 11 bases at J; junction bases unmatched: 13. The variable domain in full, completed from reference TRBV27 and TRBJ1-4, reads EAQVTQNPRYLITVTGKKLTVTCSQNMNHEYMSWYRQDPGLGLRQIYYSMNVEVTDKGDVPEGYKVSRKEKRNFPLILESPSPNQTSLYFCASSETSRGLGKLFFGSGTQLSVL.

The chain employs TRBV10-3 and TRBJ2-7; D is perhaps TRBD1 (6 bases). Trimming removed 4 bases from V and 3 bases from J, with 10 bases in between. The CDR3 loop spans 13 amino acids. Per the germline V gene, CDR1 is ENHRY and CDR2 is SYGVKD. CDR3: CAISGKGVYEQYF. The CDR3 DNA follows: TGTGCCATCAGTGGGAAGGGGGTCTACGAGCAGTACTTC.

J is TRBJ2-3 and V is TRBV4-3; TRBD2 agrees at 10 bases. CDR3 length: 17 amino acids. Looked up from germline, CDR1 is LGHNA and CDR2 is YSLEER. The junction had 4 bases not matched to a gene; V was cut back by 0 bases and J by 1 base. This chain's CDR3 is CASSQDFGTSGTDTQYF. Written as DNA, the CDR3 is TGCGCCAGCAGCCAAGACTTCGGGACTAGCGGCACAGATACGCAGTATTTT.

V is TRBV18 and J is TRBJ1-4; TRBD1 agrees at 7 bases. Germline-derived CDR1 and CDR2 are KGHSH and LQKENI. The CDR3 consists of 13 residues. The V and J ends lost 4 bases and 5 bases, in that order; junction bases with no gene match: 1. CDR3 sequence reads: CASSRDSNEKLFF. The DNA of the CDR3 is TGTGCCAGCTCACGGGACAGCAATGAAAAACTGTTTTTT. The complete variable domain, with remaining parts taken from reference TRBV18 and TRBJ1-4, reads NAGVMQNPRHLVRRRGQEARLRCSPMKGHSHVYWYRQLPEEGLKFMVYLQKENIIDESGMPKERFSAEFPKEGPSILRIQQVVRGDSAAYFCASSRDSNEKLFFGSGTQLSVL.

The chain is built from TRBV6-5 and TRBJ2-3, with D perhaps matching TRBD1 (5 bases). CDR3 length equals 15 residues. Germline-derived CDR1 and CDR2 are MNHEY and SVGAGI. The germline V and J ends were trimmed by 7 bases and 2 bases, with 16 bases remaining between them. CDR3 bases: TGTGCCAGCAAGACACAGAGACAGCTCACAGATACGCAGTATTTT. It codes for CASKTQRQLTDTQYF.